This T cell receptor (beta chain) appears in the sequencing data of a study of blood T cell repertoires in COVID-19. Overall study: The samples span acute and convalescent COVID-19 from the United States, Italy and Spain. Sample material is recorded as cDNA or gDNA derived from T cells, B-cell-depleted T cells, or PBMCs.

In the original processing: Reference gene primers were amplified, and this amplification served to estimate nucleated cell counts. Some clones are missing from TCRdb's copy, which holds only in-frame ones; the method was immunoSEQ multiplex PCR. D and trimming come from the DNA, and the V and J calls and clone size come from that table. The sample holds 120,000 or so clones, 88% seen once. Trimming at V came to 4 bases and at J to 4 bases, leaving 9 bases not matched to a gene. The CDR3 runs to 17 residues. CDR1 KGHDR and CDR2 SFDVKD come from the germline V gene. This chain joins TRBV24-1 and TRBJ2-1, with TRBD2 matching 10 bases. This receptor was taken from a man aged 50 to 60 with acute or convalescent COVID-19. Sequencing used peripheral blood. In nucleotides, the CDR3 is TGTGCCACCAGTGAGGGGATAGCGGGAGGACCTTACAATGAGCAGTTCTTC. Its translation: CATSEGIAGGPYNEQFF.